This record covers a single TCR beta chain. Antigen: not known. The record originates from a study of T-cell memory formation after mild COVID-19. General study points: Pre-infection memory contained some responding clones, which suggested that cross-reactive memory had joined. Day 37-peaking second-wave clones had unconfirmed SARS-CoV-2 specificity.

From 5'RACE with constant-segment primers came TCR alpha and TCR beta cDNA libraries that carried sample barcodes and UMIs. TCRdb analysed the 5' RACE reads with MiXCR anew, one entry per CDR3 protein. The sample gives under 150,000 distinct CDR3 sequences, 22% of which show up once; about 38% is in the top ten. Sequenced sample: PBMCs or a T cell subset sorted from them (not recorded which). This TCR was recovered from a man between 18 and 35 years old who had mild COVID-19 (a few samples of this study predate the infection). Cell type and time point are not known.

The CDR3 nucleotides read TGTGCCAGCAGAAACAGGGGTGATTATGGCTACACCTTC. This encodes CASRNRGDYGYTF. J is TRBJ1-2 and V is TRBV6-2 or TRBV6-3; TRBD1 matches at 7 bases. The V gene end was trimmed by 6 bases and the J gene end by 5 bases; junction bases not matched to a gene: 6. The length of the CDR3 is 13 residues. CDR1 MNHEY and CDR2 SVGEGT come from the germline V gene.